These 17 T cell receptor beta chains originate from one sample sequenced in a study of T cell responses to AZD1222 COVID-19 vaccine. Method: immunoSEQ multiplex PCR; TCRdb's copy keeps in-frame clones and lacks some. The data show approximately 150,000 clones, approximately 90% seen once. Sample: peripheral blood, taken 28 days after the second AZD1222 dose. These receptors were collected from an adult who received the AZD1222 COVID-19 vaccine.

The gene calls are TRBV27 and TRBJ1-5; D is unclear. Germline-derived CDR1 and CDR2 are MNHEY and SMNVEV (reference sequence). Trimming pared 5 bases from V and 0 bases from J, leaving 17 bases between. This CDR3 is 17 amino acids long. The CDR3 spells CASSRPSGGLSNQPQHF. The CDR3 DNA reads as TGTGCCAGCAGTCGACCGTCGGGAGGACTTAGCAATCAGCCCCAGCATTTT.

V gene TRBV14 combines with J gene TRBJ2-2; the D gene is possibly TRBD1 (6 bases). Trimming cost V 2 bases and J 0 bases, with 10 bases left between them. The CDR3 loop spans 16 amino acids. Per the germline V gene, CDR1 is SGHDN and CDR2 is FVKESK. CDR3 amino acids: CASSQLGATNTGELFF. In DNA, the CDR3 is TGTGCCAGCAGCCAATTGGGGGCCACGAACACCGGGGAGCTGTTTTTT. The full variable domain, in which reference TRBV14 and TRBJ2-2 provide the parts outside the CDR3, is EAGVTQFPSHSVIEKGQTVTLRCDPISGHDNLYWYRRVMGKEIKFLLHFVKESKQDESGMPNNRFLAERTGGTYSTLKVQPAELEDSGVYFCASSQLGATNTGELFFGEGSRLTVL.

V usage is TRBV3-1 (or the pseudogene TRBV3-2) and J usage is TRBJ2-1, with 9 positions matching TRBD2. This CDR3 contains 16 residues. Trimming at V came to 2 bases and at J to 2 bases, leaving 4 bases not matched to a gene. Germline CDR1 reads LGHDT; CDR2 reads YNNKEL (reference sequence). The DNA of the CDR3 is TGTGCCAGCAGCCAAATTAGCGGGAGTCCCTACAATGAGCAGTTCTTC. Its protein product is CASSQISGSPYNEQFF.

The chain links TRBV7-9 to TRBJ2-7; 9 bases fit TRBD2. The trim removed 2 bases at V and 2 bases at J, leaving 4 bases unmatched. The CDR3 sequence is 15 residues long. Germline V gene data show CDR1 as SEHNR and CDR2 as FQNEAQ (reference sequence). The CDR3 DNA is TGTGCCAGCAGCTTATTAGCGGGGGTGCCCTACGAGCAGTACTTC. It specifies CASSLLAGVPYEQYF.

The chain links TRBV18 to TRBJ1-6; D is unresolved. V lost 2 bases to trimming and J lost 7 bases, with 6 bases between them. The CDR3 covers 13 residues. In germline, CDR1 is KGHSH, CDR2 LQKENI. For the CDR3, the DNA is TGTGCCAGCTCACCAACCCAGAATTCACCCCTCCACTTT. This sequence encodes CASSPTQNSPLHF.

This chain connects TRBV7-3 to TRBJ2-5; D not certain. V gave up 3 bases and J gave up 1 base, with 6 bases separating them. CDR1 is SGHTA, CDR2 FQGTGA, per germline. This CDR3 contains 13 residues. CDR3 loop: CASSLGSQETQYF. CDR3 DNA sequence: TGTGCCAGCAGCTTGGGCAGCCAAGAGACCCAGTACTTC.

This chain uses TRBV11-3 with TRBJ2-1; 7 nucleotides agree with TRBD1. J gave up 1 base and V 5 bases, and 8 bases lay outside the gene matches. The CDR3 covers 16 residues. Germline V gives CDR1 SGHNT, CDR2 YENEEA. The CDR3 coding sequence is TGTGCCAGCAGCACCAGGACAGGCAGTTCCTACAATGAGCAGTTCTTC. This translates into CASSTRTGSSYNEQFF.

The chain employs TRBV14 and TRBJ1-2; the D is unclear. Germline CDR1 and CDR2: SGHDN and FVKESK. This CDR3 has 13 amino acids. The germline V and J ends were trimmed by 0 bases and 4 bases, with 6 bases remaining between them. The CDR3 DNA reads TGTGCCAGCAGCCAAGACACGAGCTATGGCTACACCTTC. Translated: CASSQDTSYGYTF.

This sequence joins TRBV4-3 and TRBJ2-3, with 7 bases lining up with TRBD2. Losses at the gene ends were 2 bases for V and 3 bases for J; bases not matched to a gene: 2. The germline V gene has CDR1 LGHNA and CDR2 YSLEER. The CDR3 consists of 14 residues. This CDR3 reads CASSQRLATDTQYF. The CDR3 DNA follows: TGCGCCAGCAGCCAAAGACTAGCAACAGATACGCAGTATTTT.

The chain recombines TRBV28 with TRBJ2-7, with 8 bases aligning to TRBD2. Unmatched junction bases numbered 9, after V lost 5 bases and J lost 3 bases. CDR1 and CDR2 (germline): MDHEN, SYDVKM. The CDR3 consists of 15 residues. This CDR3 is CASSGIAGKYYEQYF. The CDR3 nucleotides read TGTGCCAGCAGTGGAATAGCGGGAAAATACTACGAGCAGTACTTC.

V gene TRBV4-3 combines with J gene TRBJ2-7; 9 positions agree with TRBD2. Germline CDR1 and CDR2: LGHNA and YSLEER. V was pared by 3 bases and J by 5 bases, with 14 bases of the junction left unmatched. The CDR3 covers 17 residues. The CDR3 bases are TGCGCCAGCAGCCAGGGGGCGGGAGGGCGGTTTGCCCACGAGCAGTACTTC. Its translation is CASSQGAGGRFAHEQYF.

The J gene is TRBJ2-7, the V gene TRBV29-1, with 7 bases identical to TRBD1. V shed 2 bases, J shed 3 bases, and the junction held 7 bases outside the gene matches. Germline CDR1 reads SQVTM; CDR2 reads ANQGSEA. This CDR3 region has 14 residues. Written as DNA, the CDR3 is TGCAGCGTTGAACCGACAGGGAAAGACTACGAGCAGTACTTC. Amino acid sequence: CSVEPTGKDYEQYF.

The genes are TRBV9 and TRBJ1-2, with D perhaps TRBD1 (6 bases). Looked up from germline, CDR1 is SGDLS and CDR2 is YYNGEE. V was shortened by 4 bases and J by 8 bases, with 21 bases between the two germline ends. The CDR3 totals 15 residues. CDR3 sequence: CASSPRTGNRDGYTF. The CDR3 nucleotides are TGTGCCAGCAGCCCCCGAACAGGGAACCGCGACGGCTACACCTTC.

The chain has TRBV11-3 and TRBJ1-1; 8 bases line up with TRBD1. Losses at the gene ends were 1 base for V and 1 base for J; bases not matched to a gene: 11. CDR3 length: 18 amino acids. From germline, CDR1 is SGHNT and CDR2 YENEEA. The CDR3 coding sequence is TGTGCCAGCAGCTTAGGATACCACCGGGACAGGACGAACACTGAAGCTTTCTTT. Encoded protein: CASSLGYHRDRTNTEAFF.

The chain recombines TRBV11-2 with TRBJ2-5, with TRBD2 matching over 8 bases. CDR1 is SGHAT, CDR2 FQNNGV, per germline. V lost 5 bases, J lost 5 bases, and 16 bases stayed unmatched. CDR3 length: 17 amino acids. The DNA of the CDR3 is TGTGCCAGCAGCACCCGGCTGGGCGGGGGGCGCGGGGAGACCCAGTACTTC. It encodes CASSTRLGGGRGETQYF.

This chain joins TRBV5-4 and TRBJ1-4; 9 positions match TRBD1. Per the germline V gene, CDR1 is SGHNT and CDR2 is YYREEE (reference sequence). This CDR3 comprises 15 residues. Germline trimming cut 0 bases from V and 5 bases from J; bases unmatched to any gene: 2. In DNA form, the CDR3 reads TGTGCCAGCAGCTTGGCAGGGACAGGGAATGAAAAACTGTTTTTT. It encodes CASSLAGTGNEKLFF.

This clone appeared a single time. This sequence joins TRBV9 and TRBJ2-1; D ambiguous. Trimming removed 1 base from V and 7 bases from J, with 9 bases in between. CDR1 and CDR2 from the germline V gene are SGDLS and YYNGEE. The CDR3 loop spans 13 amino acids. DNA for the CDR3: TGTGCCAGCAGCGTACAAATACGGAATGAGCAGTTCTTC. Translated, it gives CASSVQIRNEQFF.